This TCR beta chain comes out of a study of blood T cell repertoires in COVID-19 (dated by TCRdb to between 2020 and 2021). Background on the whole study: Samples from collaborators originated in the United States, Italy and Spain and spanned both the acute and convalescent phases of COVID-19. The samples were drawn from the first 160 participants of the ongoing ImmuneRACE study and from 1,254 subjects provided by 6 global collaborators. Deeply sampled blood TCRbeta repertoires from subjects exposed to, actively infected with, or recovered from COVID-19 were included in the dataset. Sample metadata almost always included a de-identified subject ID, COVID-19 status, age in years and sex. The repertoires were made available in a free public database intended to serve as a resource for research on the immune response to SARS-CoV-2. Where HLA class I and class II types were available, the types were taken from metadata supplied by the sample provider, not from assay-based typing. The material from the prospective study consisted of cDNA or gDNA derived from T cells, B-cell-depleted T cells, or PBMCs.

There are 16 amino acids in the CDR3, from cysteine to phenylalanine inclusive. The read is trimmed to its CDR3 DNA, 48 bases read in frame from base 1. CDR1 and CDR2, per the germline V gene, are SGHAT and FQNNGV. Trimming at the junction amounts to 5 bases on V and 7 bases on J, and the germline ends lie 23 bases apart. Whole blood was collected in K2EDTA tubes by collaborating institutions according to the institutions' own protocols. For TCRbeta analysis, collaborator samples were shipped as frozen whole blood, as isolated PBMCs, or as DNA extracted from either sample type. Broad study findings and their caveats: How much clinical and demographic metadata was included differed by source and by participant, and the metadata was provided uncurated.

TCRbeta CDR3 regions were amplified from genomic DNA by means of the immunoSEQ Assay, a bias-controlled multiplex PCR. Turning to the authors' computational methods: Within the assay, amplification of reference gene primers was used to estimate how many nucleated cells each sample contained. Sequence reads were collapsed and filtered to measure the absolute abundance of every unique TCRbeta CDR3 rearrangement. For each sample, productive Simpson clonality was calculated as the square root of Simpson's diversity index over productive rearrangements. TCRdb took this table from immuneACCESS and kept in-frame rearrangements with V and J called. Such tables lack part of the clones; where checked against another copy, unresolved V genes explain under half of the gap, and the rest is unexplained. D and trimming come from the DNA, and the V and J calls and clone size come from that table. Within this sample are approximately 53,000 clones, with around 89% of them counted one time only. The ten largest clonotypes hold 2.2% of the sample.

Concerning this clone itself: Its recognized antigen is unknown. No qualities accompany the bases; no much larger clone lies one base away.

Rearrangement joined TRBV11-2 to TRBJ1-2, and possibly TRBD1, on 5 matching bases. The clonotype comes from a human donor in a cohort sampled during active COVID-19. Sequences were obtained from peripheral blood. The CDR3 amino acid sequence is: CASSPDGEGLGGGYTF. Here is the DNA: TGTGCCAGCAGCCCCGATGGGGAGGGCCTGGGGGGTGGCTACACCTTC.